What follows are 5 T cell receptor beta chains derived from one specimen sequenced in a study of tumor-infiltrating lymphocytes in localized non-small cell lung cancer. The assay was immunoSEQ multiplex PCR, and TCRdb's table has in-frame clones only and misses some. The table shows roughly 11,000 clones, with 84% occurring only once. The sequenced sample consisted of lung tumor tissue. The receptors stem from a human donor with non-small cell lung cancer.

The V call is TRBV14, the J call TRBJ1-6, with D possibly TRBD1 on 5 matching bases. The CDR3 is 14 residues long. Germline lookup yields CDR1 SGHDN and CDR2 FVKESK. Trimming removed 3 bases at V and 7 bases at J, with 10 bases between. In DNA form, the CDR3 reads TGTGCCAGCAGCCACGGGACCCAGAATTCACCCCTCCACTTT. It encodes CASSHGTQNSPLHF.

The chain links TRBV14 to TRBJ2-1; 9 positions match TRBD1. The J segment lost 9 bases and the V segment lost 1 base, leaving 4 bases of the junction unmatched. Germline V gene sequence: CDR1 SGHDN, CDR2 FVKESK. The CDR3 loop spans 14 amino acids. CDR3 loop: CASSQARQGGEQFF. The CDR3 DNA sequence: TGTGCCAGCAGCCAAGCCAGACAGGGGGGTGAGCAGTTCTTC.

The rearrangement links TRBV1 to TRBJ2-7; TRBD1 was called by the table and not checked on the DNA. TRBV1 is reported as a pseudogene. The CDR3 spans 15 residues. In nucleotides, the CDR3 is TGCACCAGCAGCCAAGATCGAGGAAAGGGGTACGAGCAGTACTTC. Residues: CTSSQDRGKGYEQYF.

V gene TRBV7-3 combines with J gene TRBJ2-1, with 10 bases identical to TRBD2. V shed 1 base, J shed 4 bases, and the junction held 4 bases outside the gene matches. Germline lookup yields CDR1 SGHTA and CDR2 FQGTGA. The CDR3 consists of 16 residues. The CDR3 sequence: CASSLNGLADYNEQFF. The CDR3 nucleotides are TGTGCCAGCAGCTTAAACGGACTAGCGGATTACAATGAGCAGTTCTTC. The whole variable domain, remainder taken from reference TRBV7-3 and TRBJ2-1, is GAGVSQTPSNKVTEKGKYVELRCDPISGHTALYWYRQSLGQGPEFLIYFQGTGAADDSGLPNDRFFAVRPEGSVSTLKIQRTERGDSAVYLCASSLNGLADYNEQFFGPGTRLTVL.

The chain uses TRBV10-1 and TRBJ2-1; 9 nucleotides line up with TRBD1. V lost 5 bases and J lost 7; bases outside the gene matches: 3. The length of the CDR3 is 13 residues. Germline assignment: CDR1 WNHNN and CDR2 SYGVQD (reference sequence). CDR3 sequence: CASSRDRGNEQFF. The CDR3 DNA reads TGCGCCAGCAGTAGAGACAGGGGGAATGAGCAGTTCTTC.